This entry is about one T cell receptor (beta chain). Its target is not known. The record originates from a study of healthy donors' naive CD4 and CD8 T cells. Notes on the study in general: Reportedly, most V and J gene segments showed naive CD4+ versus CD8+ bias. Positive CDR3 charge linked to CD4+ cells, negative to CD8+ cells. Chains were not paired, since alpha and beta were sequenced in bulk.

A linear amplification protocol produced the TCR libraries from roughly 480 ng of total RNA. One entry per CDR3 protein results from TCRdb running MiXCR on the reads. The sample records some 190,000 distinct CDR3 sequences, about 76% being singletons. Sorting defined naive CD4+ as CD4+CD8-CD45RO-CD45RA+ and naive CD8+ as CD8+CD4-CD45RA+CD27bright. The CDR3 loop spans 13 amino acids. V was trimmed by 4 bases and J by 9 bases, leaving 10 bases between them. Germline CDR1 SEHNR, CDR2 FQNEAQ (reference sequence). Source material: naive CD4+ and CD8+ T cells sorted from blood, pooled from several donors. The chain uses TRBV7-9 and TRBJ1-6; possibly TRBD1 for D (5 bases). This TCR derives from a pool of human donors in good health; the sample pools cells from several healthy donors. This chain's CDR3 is CASSSGGGSPLHF. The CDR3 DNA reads TGTGCCAGCAGCTCCGGCGGGGGTTCACCCCTCCACTTT.